These 14 T cell receptor beta chains originate from one sample sequenced in a study of long-term antiretroviral therapy in people with HIV. It was version v3.0 of the immunoSEQ assay that was run at survey level. TCRdb's table, derived via immunoSEQ multiplex PCR, lists solely in-frame clones and lacks some. The repertoire includes fewer than 20,000 clones, 78% of them detected once, and roughly an eighth sits in the top ten. Sequences were derived from unsorted PBMCs, sampled 0.3 years after starting antiretroviral therapy. The receptors shown here come from a woman between 45 and 60 years old with HIV.

This chain joins TRBV7-3 and TRBJ2-2; a possible D gene is TRBD2 (7 bases). CDR1 SGHTA and CDR2 FQGTGA come from the germline V gene. This CDR3 is built from 16 residues. Trimming left V 5 bases short and J 3 bases short, with 16 bases between. The CDR3 sequence is CASSPQGGLDTGELFF. As DNA, the CDR3 is TGTGCCAGCAGCCCACAGGGAGGGCTGGACACCGGGGAGCTGTTTTTT.

The chain carries TRBV10-2 and TRBJ1-4; the D gene is possibly TRBD1 (6 bases). Germline-derived CDR1 and CDR2 are WSHSY and SAAADI. There are 14 residues in the CDR3. The V end was cut by 6 bases, the J end by 2 bases, with 10 bases between. CDR3 DNA: TGCGCCAGCAGAAACCAGGGGACTAATGAAAAACTGTTTTTT. Protein product: CASRNQGTNEKLFF.

V and J are TRBV11-2 and TRBJ1-1; D remains ambiguous. The ends were cut back, 3 bases at V and 6 bases at J, with 11 bases in the middle. There are 13 residues in the CDR3. Germline V gives CDR1 SGHAT, CDR2 FQNNGV. In DNA, the CDR3 is TGTGCCAGCAGCTTCGGGTTTGAACCTGAAGCTTTCTTT. Its protein product is CASSFGFEPEAFF.

This chain links TRBV10-3 with TRBJ2-2; 8 bases align to TRBD1. The length of the CDR3 is 14 residues. With 6 bases clipped from V and 6 bases from J, the junction kept 6 bases outside the gene matches. The germline V gene has CDR1 ENHRY and CDR2 SYGVKD. For the CDR3, the DNA is TGTGCCATCAGGACAGGGGACTCCGCCGGGGAGCTGTTTTTT. This translates into CAIRTGDSAGELFF.

The rearrangement uses TRBV19 and TRBJ1-5; D unresolved. Trimming took off 5 bases at V and 2 bases at J, with 10 bases between the two ends. CDR1 and CDR2 (germline): LNHDA, SQIVND (reference sequence). This CDR3 region has 14 residues. CDR3 coding DNA: TGTGCCAGTAGTGCAAATTTGGGCAATCAGCCCCAGCATTTT. Its translation is CASSANLGNQPQHF.

This chain links TRBV10-3 with TRBJ2-5; D possibly corresponds to TRBD2 (6 bases). Germline lookup yields CDR1 ENHRY and CDR2 SYGVKD. This CDR3 has 15 amino acids. V shed 4 bases and J shed 0 bases, with 12 bases lying between them. The CDR3 region is CAISGSGGDQETQYF. For the CDR3, the DNA is TGTGCCATCAGTGGTTCCGGGGGAGACCAAGAGACCCAGTACTTC.

CDR3 nucleotide sequence: TGTGCCAGCAGTCGAGACAGGGGTACCTCTGGAAACACCATATATTTT. It is translated as CASSRDRGTSGNTIYF. The genes are TRBV25-1 and TRBJ1-3, with TRBD1 matching over 8 bases. V trimming: 5 bases; J trimming: 0 bases; junction bases outside the gene matches: 6. Germline V gene sequence: CDR1 MGHDK, CDR2 SYGVNS. CDR3 length: 16 amino acids.

V and J are TRBV30 and TRBJ1-2, with TRBD1 matching over 8 bases. The germline V gene has CDR1 GTSNPN and CDR2 SVGIG (reference sequence). The CDR3 contains 13 residues. With 4 bases clipped from V and 4 bases from J, the junction kept 5 bases outside the gene matches. The CDR3 is CAWNGQGGYGYTF. The DNA of the CDR3 is TGTGCCTGGAATGGACAGGGAGGCTATGGCTACACCTTC.

This rearrangement joins TRBV7-8 to TRBJ1-5, with 9 bases identical to TRBD1. There are 15 residues in the CDR3. Germline V gives CDR1 SGHVS, CDR2 FQNEAQ. The trim removed 6 bases at V and 4 bases at J, leaving 7 bases unmatched. The CDR3 region is CASSTTGTGNQPQHF. For the CDR3, the DNA is TGTGCCAGCAGTACCACCGGGACAGGGAATCAGCCCCAGCATTTT.

The chain recombines TRBV19 with TRBJ1-5, with 9 bases aligning to TRBD1. Germline CDR1 and CDR2: LNHDA and SQIVND (reference sequence). The V segment lost 5 bases and the J segment 5 bases; nucleotides outside the gene matches: 10. This CDR3 is built from 16 residues. CDR3 DNA: TGTGCCAGTAGTGCGACACAGGGGGCCGTTTATCAGCCCCAGCATTTT. This gives the protein CASSATQGAVYQPQHF.

The gene calls are TRBV6-5 and TRBJ1-3; TRBD1 matches at 8 bases. The CDR3 has 16 amino acids. Germline assignment: CDR1 MNHEY and CDR2 SVGAGI. V trimming: 0 bases; J trimming: 4 bases; junction bases outside the gene matches: 5. CDR3 sequence: CASSYSGQAGGNTIYF. CDR3 nucleotides: TGTGCCAGCAGTTACTCGGGACAGGCTGGAGGAAACACCATATATTTT.

The rearrangement joins TRBV4-2 to TRBJ2-1; D gene ambiguous. The ends were cut back, 1 base at V and 7 bases at J, with 8 bases in the middle. The CDR3 has 13 residues. CDR1 LGHNA and CDR2 YNFKEQ come from the germline V gene. CDR3 region: CASSQVSRNEQFF. CDR3 DNA: TGTGCCAGCAGCCAAGTCTCGAGGAATGAGCAGTTCTTC.

The chain uses TRBV13 and TRBJ1-2; weak D call: TRBD1 (6 bases). V was cut by 5 bases and J by 0 bases, with 19 bases left in between. CDR1 and CDR2 from the germline V gene are PRHDT and FYEKMQ (reference sequence). The CDR3 runs 17 residues. In nucleotides, the CDR3 is TGTGCCAGCAGCCCCACCCAAACAAGGGGGGCTAACTATGGCTACACCTTC. It encodes CASSPTQTRGANYGYTF.

The gene calls are TRBV5-5 and TRBJ2-2; 7 bases map to TRBD2. Germline trimming cut 5 bases from V and 2 bases from J; bases unmatched to any gene: 3. This CDR3 is 14 amino acids long. In germline, CDR1 is SGHKS, CDR2 YYEKEE (reference sequence). CDR3 bases: TGTGCCAGCAGGCCGGGAGGAAACACCGGGGAGCTGTTTTTT. It translates to CASRPGGNTGELFF.